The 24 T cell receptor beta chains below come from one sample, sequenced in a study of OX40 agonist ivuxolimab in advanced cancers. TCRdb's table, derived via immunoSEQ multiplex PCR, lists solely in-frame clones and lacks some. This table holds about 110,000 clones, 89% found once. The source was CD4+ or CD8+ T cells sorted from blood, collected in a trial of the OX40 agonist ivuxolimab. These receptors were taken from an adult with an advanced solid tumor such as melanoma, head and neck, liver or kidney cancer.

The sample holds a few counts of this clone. CDR3 DNA: TGTGCCAGTAGTATAGGTAGCGGTACCTCCTACGAGCAGTACTTC. As protein: CASSIGSGTSYEQYF. The V gene is TRBV19, the J gene TRBJ2-7; D is possibly TRBD2 (6 bases). CDR3 length equals 15 residues. V dropped 1 base and J dropped 0 bases, with 10 bases sitting between them. Germline lookup yields CDR1 LNHDA and CDR2 SQIVND (reference sequence).

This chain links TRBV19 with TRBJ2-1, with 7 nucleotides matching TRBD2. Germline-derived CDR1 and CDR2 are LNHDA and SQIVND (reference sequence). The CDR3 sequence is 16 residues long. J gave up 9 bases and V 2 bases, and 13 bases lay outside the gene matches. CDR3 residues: CASSIRTSTLDFEQFF. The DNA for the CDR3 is TGTGCCAGTAGTATACGGACTAGTACTCTTGATTTTGAGCAGTTCTTC.

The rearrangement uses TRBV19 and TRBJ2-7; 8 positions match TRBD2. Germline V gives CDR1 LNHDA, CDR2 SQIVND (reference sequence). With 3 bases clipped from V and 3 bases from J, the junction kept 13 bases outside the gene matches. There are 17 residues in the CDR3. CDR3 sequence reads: CASSIRFLGSGNYEQYF. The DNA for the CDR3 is TGTGCCAGTAGTATCAGATTCTTGGGTAGCGGGAACTACGAGCAGTACTTC.

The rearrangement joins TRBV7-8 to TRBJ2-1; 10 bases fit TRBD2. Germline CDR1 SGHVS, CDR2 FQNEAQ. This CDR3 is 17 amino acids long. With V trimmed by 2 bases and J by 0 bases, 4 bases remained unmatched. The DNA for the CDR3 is TGTGCCAGCAGCTTACAGCGGGAGGGCCACTCCTACAATGAGCAGTTCTTC. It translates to CASSLQREGHSYNEQFF. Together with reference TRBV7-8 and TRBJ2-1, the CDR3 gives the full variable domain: GAGVSQSPRYKVAKRGQDVALRCDPISGHVSLFWYQQALGQGPEFLTYFQNEAQLDKSGLPSDRFFAERPEGSVSTLKIQRTQQEDSAVYLCASSLQREGHSYNEQFFGPGTRLTVL.

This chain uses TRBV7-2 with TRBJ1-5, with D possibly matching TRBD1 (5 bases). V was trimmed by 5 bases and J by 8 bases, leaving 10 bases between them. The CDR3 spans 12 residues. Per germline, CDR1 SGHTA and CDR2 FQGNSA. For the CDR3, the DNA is TGTGCCAGCAGCACGCAGGGAAAGCCCCAGCATTTT. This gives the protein CASSTQGKPQHF.

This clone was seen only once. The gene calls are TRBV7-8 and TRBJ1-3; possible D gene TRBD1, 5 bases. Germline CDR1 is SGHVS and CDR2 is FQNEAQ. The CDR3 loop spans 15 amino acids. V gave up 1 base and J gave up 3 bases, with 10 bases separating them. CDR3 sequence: CASSLEGVFGNTIYF. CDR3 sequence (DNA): TGTGCCAGCAGCTTAGAAGGGGTTTTTGGAAACACCATATATTTT.

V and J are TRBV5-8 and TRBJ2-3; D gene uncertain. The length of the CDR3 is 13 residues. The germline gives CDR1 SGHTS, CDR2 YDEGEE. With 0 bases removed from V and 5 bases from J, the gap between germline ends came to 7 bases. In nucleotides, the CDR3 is TGTGCCAGCAGCTTGGCTGCAAAAGATACGCAGTATTTT. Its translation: CASSLAAKDTQYF.

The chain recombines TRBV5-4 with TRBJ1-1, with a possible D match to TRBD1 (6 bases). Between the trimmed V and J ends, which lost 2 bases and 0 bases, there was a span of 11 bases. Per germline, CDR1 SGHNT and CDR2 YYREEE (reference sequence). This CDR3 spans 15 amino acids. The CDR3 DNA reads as TGTGCCAGCAGCTTCGGGGGGGCATTGAACACTGAAGCTTTCTTT. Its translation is CASSFGGALNTEAFF.

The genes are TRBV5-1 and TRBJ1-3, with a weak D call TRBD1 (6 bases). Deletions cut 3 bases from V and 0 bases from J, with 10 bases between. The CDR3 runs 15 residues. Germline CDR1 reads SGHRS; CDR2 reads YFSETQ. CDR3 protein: CASSSRGFSGNTIYF. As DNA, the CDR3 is TGCGCCAGCAGCTCCAGGGGATTCTCTGGAAACACCATATATTTT.

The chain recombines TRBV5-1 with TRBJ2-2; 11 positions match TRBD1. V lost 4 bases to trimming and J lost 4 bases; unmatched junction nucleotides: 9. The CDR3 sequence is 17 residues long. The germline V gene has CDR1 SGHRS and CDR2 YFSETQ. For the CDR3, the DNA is TGCGCCAGCAGCCACCTCAAGGGACAGGGGGTCACCGGGGAGCTGTTTTTT. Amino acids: CASSHLKGQGVTGELFF.

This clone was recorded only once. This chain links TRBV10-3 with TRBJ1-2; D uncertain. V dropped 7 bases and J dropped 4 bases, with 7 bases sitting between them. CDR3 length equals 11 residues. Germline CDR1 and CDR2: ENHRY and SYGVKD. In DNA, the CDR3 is TGTGCCATCAAGGGCAGCTATGGCTACACCTTC. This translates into CAIKGSYGYTF.

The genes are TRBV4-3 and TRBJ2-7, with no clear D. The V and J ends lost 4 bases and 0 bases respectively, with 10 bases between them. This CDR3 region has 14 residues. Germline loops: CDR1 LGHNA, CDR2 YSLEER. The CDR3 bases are TGCGCCAGCAGCCTTTCCCCAAGCTCCTACGAGCAGTACTTC. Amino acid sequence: CASSLSPSSYEQYF.

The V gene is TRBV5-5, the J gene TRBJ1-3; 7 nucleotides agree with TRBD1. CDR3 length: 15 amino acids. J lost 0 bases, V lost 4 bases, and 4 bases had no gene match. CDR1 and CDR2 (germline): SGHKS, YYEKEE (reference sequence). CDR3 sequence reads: CASSLEGASGNTIYF. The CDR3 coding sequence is TGTGCCAGCAGCCTCGAGGGGGCCTCTGGAAACACCATATATTTT.

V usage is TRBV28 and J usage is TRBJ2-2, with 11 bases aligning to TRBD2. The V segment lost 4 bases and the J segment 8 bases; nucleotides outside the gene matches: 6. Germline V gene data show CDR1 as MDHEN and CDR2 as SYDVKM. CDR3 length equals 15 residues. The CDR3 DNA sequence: TGTGCCAGCAGTTCAGAGGCTAGCGGGAGGGGGGAGCTGTTTTTT. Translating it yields CASSSEASGRGELFF.

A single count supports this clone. In DNA form, the CDR3 reads TGCGCCAGCAGCCCAGGGGCAGCGTTGAGGATGAACACTGAAGCTTTCTTT. Protein sequence: CASSPGAALRMNTEAFF. The rearrangement links TRBV4-1 to TRBJ1-1; tentatively, D is TRBD1 (6 bases). V lost 4 bases and J lost 0, with 18 bases in between. The CDR3 totals 17 residues. The V gene's germline CDR1 is MGHRA and CDR2 YSYEKL.

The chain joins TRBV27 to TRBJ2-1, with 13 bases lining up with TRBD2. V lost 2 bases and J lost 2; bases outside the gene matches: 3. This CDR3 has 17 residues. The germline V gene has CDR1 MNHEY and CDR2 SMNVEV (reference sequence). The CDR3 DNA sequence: TGTGCCAGCAGTTTAACTAGCGGGAGGGCCACCTACAATGAGCAGTTCTTC. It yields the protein CASSLTSGRATYNEQFF.

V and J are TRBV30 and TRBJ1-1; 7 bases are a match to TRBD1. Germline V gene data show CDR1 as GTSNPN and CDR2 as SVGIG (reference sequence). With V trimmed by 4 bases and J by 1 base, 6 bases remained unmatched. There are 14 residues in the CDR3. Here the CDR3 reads CAWTWDSRNTEAFF. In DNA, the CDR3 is TGTGCCTGGACCTGGGACAGCCGGAACACTGAAGCTTTCTTT. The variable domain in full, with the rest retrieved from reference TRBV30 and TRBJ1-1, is SQTIHQWPATLVQPVGSPLSLECTVEGTSNPNLYWYRQAAGRGLQLLFYSVGIGQISSEVPQNLSASRPQDRQFILSSKKLLLSDSGFYLCAWTWDSRNTEAFFGQGTRLTVV.

The CDR3 spells CASSVAFSGNEQFF. The CDR3 DNA reads as TGTGCCAGCAGCGTAGCCTTCTCAGGGAATGAGCAGTTCTTC. The V call is TRBV9, the J call TRBJ2-1; tentatively, D is TRBD1 (5 bases). The V gene lost 0 bases and the J gene lost 7 bases, with 11 bases spanning the gap. The CDR3 covers 14 residues. Per the germline V gene, CDR1 is SGDLS and CDR2 is YYNGEE.

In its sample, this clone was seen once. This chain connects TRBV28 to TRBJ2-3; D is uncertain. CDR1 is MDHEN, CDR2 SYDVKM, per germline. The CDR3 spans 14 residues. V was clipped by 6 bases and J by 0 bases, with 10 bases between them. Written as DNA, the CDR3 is TGTGCCAGCAGCCCAGGACGAAGCACAGATACGCAGTATTTT. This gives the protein CASSPGRSTDTQYF.

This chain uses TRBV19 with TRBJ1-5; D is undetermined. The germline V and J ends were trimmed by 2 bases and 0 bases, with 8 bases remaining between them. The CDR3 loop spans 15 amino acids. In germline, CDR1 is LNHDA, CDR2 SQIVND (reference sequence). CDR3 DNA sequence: TGTGCCAGTAGTATACCCACATATAGCAATCAGCCCCAGCATTTT. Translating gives CASSIPTYSNQPQHF.

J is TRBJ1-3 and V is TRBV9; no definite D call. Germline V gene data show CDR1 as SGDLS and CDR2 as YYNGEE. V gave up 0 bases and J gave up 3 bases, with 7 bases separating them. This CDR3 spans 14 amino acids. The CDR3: CASSVEESGNTIYF. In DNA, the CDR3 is TGTGCCAGCAGCGTAGAGGAGAGTGGAAACACCATATATTTT.

DNA of the CDR3: TGTGCCAGCAGCGCAAGACAGGGGGCTCATAATTCACCCCTCCACTTT. This sequence encodes CASSARQGAHNSPLHF. The chain couples TRBV5-6 to TRBJ1-6, with 10 bases fitting TRBD1. This CDR3 region has 16 residues. Germline V gene lookup returns CDR1 SGHDT and CDR2 YYEEEE. Trimming at V came to 4 bases and at J to 5 bases, leaving 6 bases not matched to a gene.

CDR3 region: CASTPLRVVDSPLHF. CDR3 DNA sequence: TGTGCCAGCACCCCTCTCCGGGTGGTTGATTCACCCCTCCACTTT. The rearrangement joins TRBV28 to TRBJ1-6; D is unresolved. Germline V gene sequence: CDR1 MDHEN, CDR2 SYDVKM. V dropped 7 bases and J dropped 8 bases, with 18 bases sitting between them. The CDR3 extends over 15 amino acids.

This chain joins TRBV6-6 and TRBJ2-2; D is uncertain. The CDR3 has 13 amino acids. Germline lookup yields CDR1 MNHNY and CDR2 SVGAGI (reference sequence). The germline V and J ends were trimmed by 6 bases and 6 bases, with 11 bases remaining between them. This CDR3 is CASRTPLSGELFF. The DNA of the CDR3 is TGTGCCAGCAGGACGCCCCTCTCCGGGGAGCTGTTTTTT.